A selection of T cell receptor beta chains follows, all from one sample in a study of cytomegalovirus exposure and HLA in healthy donors. Repertoires were generated with immunoSEQ multiplex PCR, while TCRdb's copy carries only in-frame clones and drops some. This table holds roughly 120,000 clones, about 73% found once. Sequenced input: PBMCs. Receptors were obtained from a woman in her thirties or forties in good health and CMV-seropositive. The CDR3 runs from the conserved cysteine through the conserved F or W. The order of the fields is J gene, V gene, CDR3 protein.

TRBJ2-3 | TRBV6-5 | CAGSYERGSTDTQYF
TRBJ1-1 | TRBV29-1 | CSVAGRGFSAFF
TRBJ2-7 | TRBV5-4 | CASSPELVGGHEQYF
TRBJ1-1 | TRBV19 | CASSIRGDTEAFF
TRBJ2-1 | TRBV7-9 | CASSYQPQWPQQFF
TRBJ1-1 | TRBV5-1 | CASSLDGPEAFF
TRBJ1-1 | TRBV9 | CASSVDTRNTEAFF
TRBJ1-2 | TRBV25-1 | CASSGLLGTSYGYTF
TRBJ1-3 | TRBV28 | CASSFSRSIAGNTIYF
TRBJ2-1 | TRBV4-1 | CASSRASGSSNEQFF
TRBJ2-1 | TRBV5-6 | CASSSGQGEQFF
TRBJ1-2 | TRBV5-3 | CARSSGGDRGYTF
TRBJ2-5 | TRBV28 | CASSLPRNNGETQYF
TRBJ2-1 | TRBV7-9 | CASSLVSGILYNEQFF
TRBJ2-2 | TRBV6-1 | CASFPAGGWTGELFF
TRBJ1-1 | TRBV9 | CASSLLRTGGAVRRDTEAFF
TRBJ2-2 | TRBV5-1 | CASSYPGLSGELFF
TRBJ1-1 | TRBV7-7 | CASSSGMNTEAFF
TRBJ2-1 | TRBV6-5 | CASSYQRLAGGNEQFF
TRBJ2-1 | TRBV7-8 | CASSVRGGTGGGINEQFF